The sequence of this TCR beta chain was determined in a study of regulatory T cells in long-lasting Graves disease (TCRdb year 2021). Broadly, across the study: Patients with newly diagnosed Graves' disease had been on antithyroid drugs for under 3 months. Patients with persistent Graves' disease were compared with patients with newly diagnosed Graves' disease using TCR sequencing and RNA sequencing of peripheral blood. A total of roughly 35 samples were covered by TCR sequencing, comprising approximately 13 persistent and roughly 20 newly diagnosed Graves' disease patients. The study was registered as a clinical trial and conducted in China.

The paper's findings and limits, for the study overall: Patients with persistent disease shared more public clonotypes (around 2,700) than newly diagnosed patients did (around 1,000). Compared with newly diagnosed patients, patients with persistent Graves' disease had lower TCR Shannon entropy and fewer highly expanded clones, which suggests clonal expansion. The small sample size was acknowledged by the authors as a limitation that may reduce accuracy. Only the TCR beta chain was sequenced and analyzed. Peripheral blood alone was examined, since thyroid tissue, which constituted the primary lesion, could not be accessed. Persistent disease showed preferential use of TRBV28, TRBJ1-2 and TRBJ2-5, whereas newly diagnosed disease favored TRBV20-1 and TRBJ2-1.

What this sample's time point label stands for: newly diagnosed GD, antithyroid drugs for less than 3 months. For both TCR sequencing and RNA sequencing, RNA was extracted from PBMCs using TRIzol. Graves' disease was diagnosed according to American Thyroid Association guidelines. The patients came from an endocrinology department in Xi'an, China. Each patient gave approximately 10 milliliters of peripheral blood, collected in an EDTA anticoagulant tube. Ficoll Paque Plus density gradient separation was used to isolate PBMCs, and no further T cell sorting was done. An Agilent 2100 Bioanalyzer and agarose gel were used to check RNA quality, while a NanoDrop 2000 measured RNA concentration. This clonotype came up once. Its antigen is not yet known. It is likely a read error: a sequence one base away is far more abundant. Receptors were amplified or captured by multiplex PCR. Sequenced on an Illumina HiSeq 4000. TCR beta libraries were built with iRepertoire HTBI primers and Arm-PCR amplification of CDR3 regions. Gel purification was performed on PCR products prior to sequencing. The paper's processing steps were these. Across samples, 60 to 80 TRBV and around 15 TRBJ segments were identified and used for gene usage analysis of CDR3 amino acid clonotypes. Filtered high-quality paired reads were merged into contigs using COPE and FqMerger. BLAST was used to align contigs to IMGT TRBV, TRBD and TRBJ reference genes, with CDR3 defined following IMGT. Highly expanded clones were defined as clonotypes with a frequency above 0.1%. Repertoire diversity was measured by Shannon entropy, and V-J evenness by the Gini coefficient. Clonotypes shared by more than one individual were considered public. TCRdb's own reprocessing of the public reads used fastp at Q25 and MiXCR and kept productive beta chains. Each CDR3 protein gets just one entry, which takes the most common genes and DNA from the rows behind it. These V and J calls rely on TCRdb rather than the paper's analysis. The sample table contains approximately 230,000 distinct CDR3 sequences; only one count was recorded for approximately 20% of them. Roughly a fifth of the sample comes from the top ten.

V gives up 2 bases and J gives up 13 bases, and the segment between their germline ends measures 18 bases. The germline V gene (reference sequence) yields LGHDT for CDR1 and YNNKEL for CDR2. Spanning cysteine to phenylalanine, the CDR3 consists of 14 amino acids. Only the CDR3 portion is preserved as DNA: 42 bases, with reading frame beginning at the first base. The chain employs TRBV3-1 and TRBJ2-1, with a tentative D gene TRBD1 over 5 matching bases. The source of this sequence is a female donor with Graves disease. The sample consisted of peripheral blood mononuclear cells (PBMCs), taken at new diagnosis, from a patient treated with antithyroid drugs. The DNA sequence is TGTGCCAGCAGCCAACCTAGGGGTCCGGAGACCCAGTTCTTC. This sequence encodes CASSQPRGPETQFF.